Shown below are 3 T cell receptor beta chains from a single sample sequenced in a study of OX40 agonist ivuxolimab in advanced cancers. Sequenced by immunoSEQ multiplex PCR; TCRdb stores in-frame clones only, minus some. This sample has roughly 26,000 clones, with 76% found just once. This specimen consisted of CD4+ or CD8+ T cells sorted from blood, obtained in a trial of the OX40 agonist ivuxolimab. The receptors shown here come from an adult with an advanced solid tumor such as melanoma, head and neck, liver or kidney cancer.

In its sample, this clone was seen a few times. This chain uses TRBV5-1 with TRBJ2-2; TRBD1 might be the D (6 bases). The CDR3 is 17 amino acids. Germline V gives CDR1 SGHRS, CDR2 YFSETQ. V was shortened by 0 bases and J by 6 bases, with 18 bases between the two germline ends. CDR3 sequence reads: CASSLARGVVRAGELFF. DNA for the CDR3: TGCGCCAGCAGCTTGGCCAGGGGAGTAGTTCGGGCCGGGGAGCTGTTTTTT.

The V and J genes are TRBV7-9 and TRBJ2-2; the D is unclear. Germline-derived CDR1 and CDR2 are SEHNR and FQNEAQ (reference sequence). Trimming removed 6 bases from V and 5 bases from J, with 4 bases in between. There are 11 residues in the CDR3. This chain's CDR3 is CASRGTGELFF. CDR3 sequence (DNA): TGTGCCAGCAGAGGGACCGGGGAGCTGTTTTTT.

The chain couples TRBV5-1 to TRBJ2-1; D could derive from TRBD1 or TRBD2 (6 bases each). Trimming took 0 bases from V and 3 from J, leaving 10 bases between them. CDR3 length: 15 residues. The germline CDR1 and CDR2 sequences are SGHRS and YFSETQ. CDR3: CASSLEGGHYNEQFF. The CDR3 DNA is TGCGCCAGCAGCTTGGAGGGGGGACACTACAATGAGCAGTTCTTC.